The next 22 T cell receptor beta chains were all read from a single sample in a study of Ad26.COV2.S vaccination and SARS-CoV-2 variants. The treatment here: 15 to 20 received Ad26.COV2.S at low or high dose, single or two shots; five or six received placebo; per-sample allocation not given. Sample collection was performed on day 63 after the first vaccine or placebo injection. Assay: immunoSEQ multiplex PCR; the TCRdb copy retains only in-frame clones and omits some. The profile covers some 350,000 clones, with 80% to 90% appearing a single time and about 3.3% taken by the ten largest. Sequencing used peripheral blood, obtained in a trial of Ad26.COV2.S vaccine versus placebo. The receptors were gathered from a person between 18 and 65 years old who received the Ad26.COV2.S COVID-19 vaccine or a placebo.

The chain is built from TRBV18 and TRBJ2-5, with TRBD2 as a possible D gene (6 bases). V lost 3 bases to trimming and J lost 5 bases, with 13 bases between them. Germline V lookup: CDR1 KGHSH, CDR2 LQKENI. The CDR3 totals 14 residues. The CDR3 protein is CASSPSRGKETQYF. CDR3 in DNA: TGTGCCAGCTCACCCTCCCGGGGGAAGGAGACCCAGTACTTC.

Remarks on this clone: Other DNA sequences in this specimen translate into the identical CDR3. The chain recombines TRBV7-9 with TRBJ2-7, with unresolved D. V lost 2 bases to trimming and J lost 6 bases, with 5 bases between them. Looked up from germline, CDR1 is SEHNR and CDR2 is FQNEAQ (reference sequence). CDR3 length equals 11 residues. The CDR3 sequence: CASSLMGEQYF. CDR3 nucleotides: TGTGCCAGCAGCTTAATGGGCGAGCAGTACTTC.

The chain joins TRBV3-1 (or the pseudogene TRBV3-2) to TRBJ2-1, with 7 nucleotides matching TRBD1. The CDR3 is 15 amino acids. The junction had 4 bases not matched to a gene; V was cut back by 4 bases and J by 1 base. Per germline, CDR1 LGHDT and CDR2 YNNKEL (reference sequence). CDR3 bases: TGTGCCAGCAGCCTGGGGACAGATTCCTACAATGAGCAGTTCTTC. It is translated as CASSLGTDSYNEQFF.

V is TRBV3-1 (or the pseudogene TRBV3-2) and J is TRBJ2-1; D is tentatively TRBD1 or TRBD2 (5 bases each). V lost 6 bases and J lost 9, with 18 bases in between. This CDR3 has 14 residues. Per germline, CDR1 LGHDT and CDR2 YNNKEL (reference sequence). DNA for the CDR3: TGTGCCAGCAGTATCACAGGCGGGTCCGGTGAGCAGTTCTTC. This translates into CASSITGGSGEQFF.

The chain is built from TRBV2 and TRBJ1-5, with no clear D. This CDR3 has 15 residues. Deletions cut 1 base from V and 2 bases from J, with 9 bases between. CDR1 is SNHLY and CDR2 is FYNNEI in the germline V gene. In DNA, the CDR3 is TGTGCCAGCAGTGAAGAGGGTCTCGGCAATCAGCCCCAGCATTTT. This translates into CASSEEGLGNQPQHF.

J is TRBJ1-6 and V is TRBV5-1; D not resolved. CDR1 and CDR2 (germline): SGHRS, YFSETQ. The ends were cut back, 0 bases at V and 7 bases at J, with 11 bases in the middle. The CDR3 length is 15 residues. DNA of the CDR3: TGCGCCAGCAGCTTGGTGCCCCTAGGGAATTCACCCCTCCACTTT. Encoded protein: CASSLVPLGNSPLHF.

The chain employs TRBV7-9 and TRBJ2-2, with D unresolved. The V gene lost 1 base and the J gene lost 0 bases, with 12 bases spanning the gap. Germline V gives CDR1 SEHNR, CDR2 FQNEAQ (reference sequence). The CDR3 runs to 17 residues. The CDR3 nucleotides read TGTGCCAGCAGCTTAGGGCGTGGCGGAACGAACACCGGGGAGCTGTTTTTT. This codes for CASSLGRGGTNTGELFF.

Comment on this clone: Other DNA sequences within the sample encode an identical CDR3. The CDR3 bases are TGTGCCAGCTCACCAGCGGGGAACACTGAAGCTTTCTTT. It specifies CASSPAGNTEAFF. The V gene is TRBV18, the J gene TRBJ1-1; unclear D gene. Trimming removed 2 bases at V and 1 base at J, with 5 bases between. This CDR3 region has 13 residues. CDR1 is KGHSH and CDR2 is LQKENI in the germline V gene.

This clone was seen just once. The chain carries TRBV6-5 and TRBJ1-2; maybe TRBD1 (5 bases). Trimming took off 2 bases at V and 7 bases at J, with 17 bases between the two ends. The length of the CDR3 is 15 residues. Germline V gene lookup returns CDR1 MNHEY and CDR2 SVGAGI. DNA for the CDR3: TGTGCCAGCAGTTACCTTTGGGATCCGAGGGGTGGCTACACCTTC. As protein: CASSYLWDPRGGYTF.

J is TRBJ1-6 and V is TRBV27; D possibly corresponds to TRBD1 (6 bases). Germline loops: CDR1 MNHEY, CDR2 SMNVEV (reference sequence). V was pared by 2 bases and J by 3 bases, with 11 bases between. This CDR3 has 16 amino acids. The CDR3 DNA reads TGTGCCAGCAGTTTAGTAGGCAGGGGCTATAATTCACCCCTCCACTTT. This sequence encodes CASSLVGRGYNSPLHF.

A single count supports this clone. The rearrangement uses TRBV11-2 and TRBJ2-3; D gene ambiguous. V lost 2 bases, J lost 3 bases, and 18 bases lay in between. CDR3 length equals 17 residues. Germline-derived CDR1 and CDR2 are SGHAT and FQNNGV. CDR3 DNA sequence: TGTGCCAGCAGCTTACTTACGATGGTATTGGGGACAGATACGCAGTATTTT. This translates into CASSLLTMVLGTDTQYF.

The chain joins TRBV13 to TRBJ2-5, with D possibly TRBD1 on 5 matching bases. CDR3 size: 16 residues. Germline V CDR1 and CDR2: PRHDT, FYEKMQ (reference sequence). Trimming stripped 3 bases from V and 2 bases from J, with 16 bases between. The CDR3 DNA reads TGTGCCAGCAGCTTCCGCCCTACAGGATTTCAAGAGACCCAGTACTTC. Translated, it gives CASSFRPTGFQETQYF. Full variable domain (missing parts from reference TRBV13 and TRBJ2-5): AAGVIQSPRHLIKEKRETATLKCYPIPRHDTVYWYQQGPGQDPQFLISFYEKMQSDKGSIPDRFSAQQFSDYHSELNMSSLELGDSALYFCASSFRPTGFQETQYFGPGTRLLVL.

The rearrangement uses TRBV5-6 and TRBJ1-6; TRBD1 is a possible D gene (5 bases). CDR1 and CDR2 from the germline V gene are SGHDT and YYEEEE. The CDR3 covers 16 residues. V lost 0 bases to trimming and J lost 7 bases, with 14 bases between them. This CDR3 is CASSLAPGLQNSPLHF. As DNA, the CDR3 is TGTGCCAGCAGCTTGGCACCAGGGTTACAAAATTCACCCCTCCACTTT. The full variable domain, completed using reference TRBV5-6 and TRBJ1-6, is DAGVTQSPTHLIKTRGQQVTLRCSPKSGHDTVSWYQQALGQGPQFIFQYYEEEERQRGNFPDRFSGHQFPNYSSELNVNALLLGDSALYLCASSLAPGLQNSPLHFGNGTRLTVT.

The V and J genes are TRBV15 and TRBJ2-1; no clear D gene. Germline lookup yields CDR1 LNHNV and CDR2 YYDKDF (reference sequence). CDR3 length: 14 residues. V was trimmed by 7 bases and J by 0 bases, leaving 10 bases between them. The CDR3 loop is CATKDGSSYNEQFF. As DNA, the CDR3 is TGTGCCACCAAGGACGGAAGCTCCTACAATGAGCAGTTCTTC. The entire variable domain, with the rest obtained from reference TRBV15 and TRBJ2-1, is as follows: DAMVIQNPRYQVTQFGKPVTLSCSQTLNHNVMYWYQQKSSQAPKLLFHYYDKDFNNEADTPDNFQSRRPNTSFCFLDIRSPGLGDTAMYLCATKDGSSYNEQFFGPGTRLTVL.

This rearrangement joins TRBV4-1 to TRBJ2-1; 9 nucleotides align to TRBD2. Germline V gene data show CDR1 as MGHRA and CDR2 as YSYEKL. V dropped 2 bases and J dropped 0; count of bases not matched to a gene: 5. This CDR3 is 17 amino acids long. Here the CDR3 reads CASSQPERGDSYNEQFF. For the CDR3, the DNA is TGCGCCAGCAGCCAACCCGAGCGGGGGGACTCCTACAATGAGCAGTTCTTC.

CDR3: CASREPGAGEQFF. CDR3 nucleotide sequence: TGCGCCAGCAGGGAACCGGGGGCAGGTGAGCAGTTCTTC. V is TRBV5-1 and J is TRBJ2-1; the D call may be TRBD1 or TRBD2 (6 bases each). CDR1 and CDR2 (germline): SGHRS, YFSETQ. Trimming took off 5 bases at V and 9 bases at J, with 15 bases between the two ends. The length of the CDR3 is 13 residues.

The chain uses TRBV7-2 and TRBJ2-7; the D gene could be TRBD1 or TRBD2 (5 bases each). The CDR3 has 14 amino acids. Trimming removed 2 bases from V and 4 bases from J, with 12 bases in between. CDR1 is SGHTA, CDR2 FQGNSA, per germline. This chain's CDR3 is CASSLQGRLYEQYF. CDR3 DNA: TGTGCCAGCAGCTTACAGGGACGGCTATACGAGCAGTACTTC.

The chain is built from TRBV7-9 and TRBJ1-5; tentative D call: TRBD1 (5 bases). CDR1 is SEHNR and CDR2 is FQNEAQ in the germline V gene (reference sequence). The CDR3 extends over 16 amino acids. Trimming left V 1 base short and J 0 bases short, with 10 bases between. CDR3 in DNA: TGTGCCAGCAGCTTAGGACAGCCATATAGCAATCAGCCCCAGCATTTT. This encodes CASSLGQPYSNQPQHF. Together with reference TRBV7-9 and TRBJ1-5, the CDR3 gives the full variable domain: DTGVSQNPRHKITKRGQNVTFRCDPISEHNRLYWYRQTLGQGPEFLTYFQNEAQLEKSRLLSDRFSAERPKGSFSTLEIQRTEQGDSAMYLCASSLGQPYSNQPQHFGDGTRLSIL.

The chain employs TRBV23-1 and TRBJ2-7, with 8 nucleotides matching TRBD1. TRBV23-1 is assigned to the ORF class and has an uncertain function. The CDR3 extends over 14 amino acids. Trimming took 8 bases from V and 5 from J; bases not matched to a gene: 11. The CDR3 sequence: CASPQGQEVDEQYF. As DNA, the CDR3 is TGCGCCAGCCCTCAGGGACAGGAGGTCGACGAGCAGTACTTC.

The chain combines TRBV24-1 with TRBJ2-7; D ambiguous. Trimming stripped 2 bases from V and 0 bases from J, with 7 bases between. Germline V gene sequence: CDR1 KGHDR, CDR2 SFDVKD. This CDR3 is 14 amino acids long. CDR3 DNA: TGTGCCACCAGTGATTCGTACAGCTCCTACGAGCAGTACTTC. Its protein product is CATSDSYSSYEQYF.

The chain recombines TRBV5-1 with TRBJ2-7, with D possibly TRBD2 on 6 matching bases. The CDR3 length is 13 residues. Germline CDR1 is SGHRS and CDR2 is YFSETQ. V was pared by 6 bases and J by 6 bases, with 16 bases between. The CDR3 reads CASTLGNSGEQYF. In DNA form, the CDR3 reads TGCGCCAGCACCCTGGGGAATAGCGGCGAGCAGTACTTC.

V is TRBV7-6 and J is TRBJ2-7; the D gene is possibly TRBD2 (5 bases). Trimming cost V 3 bases and J 5 bases, with 11 bases left between them. Per the germline V gene, CDR1 is SGHVS and CDR2 is FNYEAQ. The CDR3 contains 13 residues. Here the CDR3 reads CASSFARGHEQYF. The CDR3 DNA reads as TGTGCCAGCAGCTTTGCACGAGGGCACGAGCAGTACTTC.